These T cell receptor beta chains were read from a single sample in a study of T cell repertoires in cytomegalovirus infection. One entry per CDR3 protein, called by TCRdb with MiXCR from the reads. In the table there are around 450,000 distinct CDR3 sequences, about a third of which are singletons. Sequencing used PBMCs. The receptors here all came from a human donor in good health (CMV status not recorded). Some clones in this sample may be carry-over from other donors' samples. CDR3s include the opening cysteine and the closing phenylalanine or tryptophan. D genes are given only for firm matches. Only some rows state a clone size, as once, few, many or a class for expanded clones.

CASSLDLASYEQYF TGTGCCAGCAGCTTAGATCTTGCGTCCTACGAGCAGTACTTC many NA TRBJ2-7 TRBV7-9
CASSIADSYYEQYF TGTGCCAGTAGTATAGCTGACAGTTACTACGAGCAGTACTTC NA NA TRBJ2-7 TRBV19
CASSHFGYDSGGATDTQYF TGTGCCAGCAGCCACTTCGGGTACGATAGCGGGGGGGCGACAGATACGCAGTATTTT many TRBD2 TRBJ2-3 TRBV7-2
CASSQVGVNTEAFF TGTGCCAGCAGCCAAGTCGGGGTGAACACTGAAGCTTTCTTT NA NA TRBJ1-1 TRBV3-1
CASSVVIGNNEQFF TGTGCCAGCAGTGTGGTTATAGGGAACAATGAGCAGTTCTTC NA NA TRBJ2-1 TRBV6-4
CASAEETGGTDTQYF TGTGCCAGCGCCGAAGAGACAGGGGGCACAGATACGCAGTATTTT NA TRBD1 TRBJ2-3 TRBV3-1
CASSLATRQGAGAFF TGCGCCAGCAGCTTGGCCACGAGACAGGGGGCCGGAGCTTTCTTT NA TRBD1 TRBJ1-1 TRBV5-1
CASSQGGAGGQPQHF TGTGCCAGCAGCCAAGGGGGGGCCGGAGGTCAGCCCCAGCATTTT many NA TRBJ1-5 TRBV12-3/TRBV12-4
CASSQVWSLVPNEQFF TGCGCCAGCAGCCAAGTGTGGAGCTTAGTACCGAATGAGCAGTTCTTC few NA TRBJ2-1 TRBV4-1
CSATPGTGQADEAFF TGCAGTGCTACCCCCGGGACAGGGCAGGCGGATGAAGCTTTCTTT NA TRBD1 TRBJ1-1 TRBV20-1
CAISGQGADTEAFF TGTGCCATCAGTGGGCAGGGGGCGGACACTGAAGCTTTCTTT once TRBD1 TRBJ1-1 TRBV6-8
CSVAPDGANVLTF TGCAGCGTTGCCCCTGATGGGGCCAACGTCCTGACTTTC NA NA TRBJ2-6 TRBV29-1
CASSLEHGYYEQYF TGTGCCAGCAGCTTAGAGCATGGGTACTACGAGCAGTACTTC many NA TRBJ2-7 TRBV7-6
CASSVNRATEAFF TGTGCCAGCAGCGTAAACAGGGCCACTGAAGCTTTCTTT many NA TRBJ1-1 TRBV7-2
CASSPTAGVSYEQYF TGTGCCAGCAGCCCGACCGCAGGGGTCTCCTACGAGCAGTACTTC NA NA TRBJ2-7 TRBV9
CASSQLITKDGSGNTEAFF TGTGCCAGCAGCCAACTTATAACTAAGGACGGGTCGGGGAACACTGAAGCTTTCTTT NA NA TRBJ1-1 TRBV4-2
CASSSHRVRNYEQYF TGTGCCAGCAGCTCCCACCGGGTCAGGAACTACGAGCAGTACTTC few NA TRBJ2-7 TRBV11-2
CASSEHTNTEAFF TGTGCCAGCAGTGAGCACACGAACACTGAAGCTTTCTTT NA NA TRBJ1-1 TRBV6-4
CASSLAYALQNGEQFF TGTGCCAGCAGCTTAGCGTACGCCTTACAGAATGGTGAGCAGTTCTTC many NA TRBJ2-1 TRBV7-8
CASRQGDEKLFF TGTGCCAGCCGACAGGGGGACGAAAAACTGTTTTTT NA TRBD1 TRBJ1-4 TRBV2
CSAPHPPGPQHF TGCAGTGCACCTCATCCACCGGGGCCCCAGCATTTT NA NA TRBJ1-5 TRBV20-1
CASSKGTIVNEQFF TGTGCCAGCAGCAAAGGTACCATTGTGAATGAGCAGTTCTTC few NA TRBJ2-1 TRBV14
CASTVEDRYSNQPQHF TGTGCCAGCACCGTGGAGGATCGCTATAGCAATCAGCCCCAGCATTTT few NA TRBJ1-5 TRBV6-1
CASSTRGRNEQFF TGTGCCAGCAGCACGAGGGGGCGAAATGAGCAGTTCTTC many TRBD1 TRBJ2-1 TRBV7-8
CASSQLGGTSNTGELFF TGCGCCAGCAGCCAGCTTGGAGGGACTAGTAACACCGGGGAGCTGTTTTTT few TRBD2 TRBJ2-2 TRBV4-1
CASRPPVTAYERAFF TGTGCCAGCAGGCCACCTGTGACAGCCTATGAAAGAGCTTTCTTT few NA TRBJ1-1 TRBV7-9
CASSREAGTGGRYIYF TGCGCCAGCAGCCGAGAGGCCGGGACAGGGGGCCGATACATATATTTT NA TRBD1 TRBJ1-3 TRBV4-1